Sequencing of this TCR beta chain was carried out in a study of radiation and T cells in renal cell carcinoma. Repertoires were generated with immunoSEQ multiplex PCR, while TCRdb's copy carries only in-frame clones and drops some. Here the sample spans 120,000 to 150,000 clones, around nine tenths being singletons. As regards this clone: What it binds is not known.

Time point defined: blood 4 weeks post-SBRT, at nephrectomy. Treatment of the sample: 15 Gy SBRT to primary tumor, nephrectomy 4 weeks later. Nephrectomy followed 15 Gy stereotactic body radiation by 4 weeks. Radiation-treated patients gave blood at baseline, week 2 and week 4. The germline CDR1 and CDR2 sequences are SGHTA and FQGNSA. Trimming removed 2 bases at V and 6 bases at J, with 4 bases between. The CDR3 is 12 amino acids. Study-wide findings and caveats: Baseline intratumoral clonotype presence is unknown without pretreatment biopsies. In blood, top tumor clones expanded by 2 weeks, shrinking by 4.

The sequencing here drew on blood, taken from a patient whose treatment included radiotherapy and nephrectomy. The source is a woman between 50 and 59 years old with renal cell carcinoma. The chain uses TRBV7-2 and TRBJ2-2; D is unclear. Here the CDR3 reads CASSLRAGELFF. DNA for the CDR3: TGTGCCAGCAGCTTAAGGGCCGGGGAGCTGTTTTTT.